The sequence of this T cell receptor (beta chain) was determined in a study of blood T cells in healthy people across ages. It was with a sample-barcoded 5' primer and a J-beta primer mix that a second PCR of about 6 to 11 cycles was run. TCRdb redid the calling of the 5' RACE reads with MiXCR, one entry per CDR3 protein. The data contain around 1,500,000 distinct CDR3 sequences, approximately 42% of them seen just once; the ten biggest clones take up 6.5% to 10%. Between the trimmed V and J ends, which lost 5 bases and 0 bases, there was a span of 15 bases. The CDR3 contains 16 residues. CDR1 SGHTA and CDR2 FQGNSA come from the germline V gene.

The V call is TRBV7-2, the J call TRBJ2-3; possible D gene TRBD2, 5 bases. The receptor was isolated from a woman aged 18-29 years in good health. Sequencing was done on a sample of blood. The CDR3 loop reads CASSRWQAASTDTQYF. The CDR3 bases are TGTGCCAGCAGCCGATGGCAAGCGGCCAGCACAGATACGCAGTATTTT.